The 20 T cell receptor beta chains reported below all come from one sample, sequenced in a study of Ad26.COV2.S vaccination and SARS-CoV-2 variants. Profiled with immunoSEQ multiplex PCR; TCRdb holds only in-frame clones, not every one. The table shows hundreds of thousands of clones, with 80% to 90% occurring only once. The sample's treatment: around 19 received Ad26.COV2.S at low or high dose, single or two shots; five or six received placebo; per-sample allocation not given. Vaccine and placebo recipients were sampled on day 63 after the first injection. Sequencing used peripheral blood, obtained in a trial of Ad26.COV2.S vaccine versus placebo. All receptors come from a person aged 18-60 years who received the Ad26.COV2.S COVID-19 vaccine or a placebo.

The CDR3 sequence is CASSAADWGEQYF. The CDR3 bases are TGTGCCAGCAGTGCGGCCGATTGGGGCGAGCAGTACTTC. The V and J genes are TRBV2 and TRBJ2-7; D is unclear. CDR1 is SNHLY, CDR2 FYNNEI, per germline. The CDR3 runs to 13 residues. Trimming shortened V by 4 bases and J by 6 bases, and 13 bases separated the two germline ends.

V gene TRBV14 combines with J gene TRBJ2-3; 12 bases are a match to TRBD2. The CDR3 has 17 residues. The germline CDR1 and CDR2 sequences are SGHDN and FVKESK. The V segment lost 3 bases and the J segment 6 bases; nucleotides outside the gene matches: 10. The CDR3 nucleotides are TGTGCCAGCAGCCAGAATCTAGCGGGAGGGCCGAGGGATACGCAGTATTTT. Translated: CASSQNLAGGPRDTQYF.

This clone was detected once. The rearrangement uses TRBV21-1 and TRBJ2-5; no DNA check was done on the table's D call, TRBD1. TRBV21-1 is an annotated pseudogene. The CDR3 contains 15 residues. CDR3 in DNA: TGTGCCAGCACCCTACGAGGGGGTGGTTTTGAGACCCAGTACTTC. Protein product: CASTLRGGGFETQYF.

This chain connects TRBV27 to TRBJ2-3, with unresolved D. The V gene's germline CDR1 is MNHEY and CDR2 SMNVEV (reference sequence). V shed 4 bases and J shed 4 bases, with 15 bases lying between them. This CDR3 comprises 15 residues. CDR3 amino acids: CASSSSVVVADTQYF. CDR3 bases: TGTGCCAGCAGTTCCAGTGTTGTGGTGGCAGATACGCAGTATTTT.

The chain combines TRBV24-1 with TRBJ2-2, with 10 bases lining up with TRBD1. From germline, CDR1 is KGHDR and CDR2 SFDVKD. Losses at the gene ends were 7 bases for V and 6 bases for J; bases not matched to a gene: 1. CDR3 length equals 13 residues. In DNA, the CDR3 is TGTGCCACCAGAGACAGGGGGCCCGGGGAGCTGTTTTTT. Its protein product is CATRDRGPGELFF.

The J gene is TRBJ2-3, the V gene TRBV18; D is ambiguous. With 3 bases removed from V and 2 bases from J, the gap between germline ends came to 15 bases. In germline, CDR1 is KGHSH, CDR2 LQKENI. The CDR3 is 16 amino acids. CDR3 loop: CASSPPRADHTDTQYF. In DNA form, the CDR3 reads TGTGCCAGCTCACCTCCACGGGCCGACCACACAGATACGCAGTATTTT. Complete variable domain (other parts from reference TRBV18 and TRBJ2-3): NAGVMQNPRHLVRRRGQEARLRCSPMKGHSHVYWYRQLPEEGLKFMVYLQKENIIDESGMPKERFSAEFPKEGPSILRIQQVVRGDSAAYFCASSPPRADHTDTQYFGPGTRLTVL.

The chain combines TRBV12-3 or TRBV12-4 with TRBJ1-2; D is unresolved. The germline V and J ends were trimmed by 2 bases and 8 bases, with 9 bases remaining between them. The CDR3 has 12 residues. CDR3 DNA sequence: TGTGCCAGCAGTTTATGGGGTTCCGGCTACACCTTC. It encodes CASSLWGSGYTF.

This chain joins TRBV7-9 and TRBJ2-3, with TRBD2 identical over 8 bases. Trimming took 9 bases from V and 2 from J; bases not matched to a gene: 7. The length of the CDR3 is 14 residues. Per the germline V gene, CDR1 is SEHNR and CDR2 is FQNEAQ (reference sequence). CDR3 residues: CASVGLVFTDTQYF. DNA for the CDR3: TGTGCCAGTGTGGGACTAGTCTTCACAGATACGCAGTATTTT. The whole variable domain, filled in from reference TRBV7-9 and TRBJ2-3, reads DTGVSQNPRHKITKRGQNVTFRCDPISEHNRLYWYRQTLGQGPEFLTYFQNEAQLEKSRLLSDRFSAERPKGSFSTLEIQRTEQGDSAMYLCASVGLVFTDTQYFGPGTRLTVL.

The CDR3 nucleotides read TGTGCCAGCAGTTACCTAGGGGCCGATCAGCCCCAGCATTTT. It is translated as CASSYLGADQPQHF. V usage is TRBV6-6 and J usage is TRBJ1-5, with a tentative D call TRBD1 (5 bases). Trimming removed 2 bases at V and 5 bases at J, with 10 bases between. CDR1 is MNHNY, CDR2 SVGAGI, per germline (reference sequence). The CDR3 loop spans 14 amino acids.

The rearrangement uses TRBV6-5 and TRBJ1-1, with a tentative D call TRBD1 (6 bases). Looked up from germline, CDR1 is MNHEY and CDR2 is SVGAGI. CDR3 size: 16 residues. The V and J ends lost 3 bases and 2 bases respectively, with 16 bases between them. The CDR3 spells CASSYHAGTINTEAFF. Written as DNA, the CDR3 is TGTGCCAGCAGTTATCACGCCGGGACAATTAACACTGAAGCTTTCTTT.

The rearrangement joins TRBV7-2 to TRBJ2-7; TRBD1 aligns across 7 bases. This CDR3 is 16 amino acids long. From germline, CDR1 is SGHTA and CDR2 FQGNSA. Trimming at V came to 4 bases and at J to 0 bases, leaving 9 bases not matched to a gene. CDR3 DNA: TGTGCCAGCAGCTCCTCTCCTCGGGACAGCTCCTACGAGCAGTACTTC. Protein sequence: CASSSSPRDSSYEQYF.

This clone was counted a single time. This chain links TRBV30 with TRBJ1-3; D is ambiguous. This CDR3 has 16 residues. Trimming removed 2 bases at V and 0 bases at J, with 14 bases between. The V gene's germline CDR1 is GTSNPN and CDR2 SVGIG (reference sequence). This CDR3 reads CAWSNVWEYSGNTIYF. CDR3 nucleotide sequence: TGTGCCTGGAGTAATGTTTGGGAATACTCTGGAAACACCATATATTTT.

CDR3 sequence reads: CASSPGQGAHYGYTF. Written as DNA, the CDR3 is TGTGCCAGCTCACCGGGCCAGGGGGCACACTATGGCTACACCTTC. The chain uses TRBV18 and TRBJ1-2; TRBD1 aligns across 8 bases. This CDR3 is built from 15 residues. V lost 3 bases to trimming and J lost 3 bases; unmatched junction nucleotides: 6. Germline CDR1 KGHSH, CDR2 LQKENI.

This chain connects TRBV24-1 to TRBJ2-7, with a weak D call TRBD1 (5 bases). The CDR3 loop spans 13 amino acids. V was trimmed by 7 bases and J by 2 bases, leaving 11 bases between them. The germline CDR1 and CDR2 sequences are KGHDR and SFDVKD. This chain's CDR3 is CATRTRAPYEQYF. DNA of the CDR3: TGTGCCACCAGAACCAGGGCCCCCTACGAGCAGTACTTC.

This clone was found once. The chain recombines TRBV10-3 with TRBJ2-2; D is perhaps TRBD2 (5 bases). The CDR3 spans 15 residues. From germline, CDR1 is ENHRY and CDR2 SYGVKD. Deletions cut 2 bases from V and 4 bases from J, with 11 bases between. The CDR3 DNA follows: TGTGCCATCAGTGAGAGGGAGCTCGCCACCGGGGAGCTGTTTTTT. It encodes CAISERELATGELFF.

V and J are TRBV7-6 and TRBJ1-4, with D tentatively TRBD1 (5 bases). V gave up 5 bases and J gave up 3 bases, with 16 bases separating them. CDR1 is SGHVS, CDR2 FNYEAQ, per germline. This CDR3 has 16 residues. The CDR3 DNA reads TGTGCCAGCAGCGACACCCAGGGTATAGCTAATGAAAAACTGTTTTTT. This sequence encodes CASSDTQGIANEKLFF.

This chain joins TRBV5-1 and TRBJ2-7; possibly TRBD1 for D (6 bases). This CDR3 is built from 17 residues. Germline V gives CDR1 SGHRS, CDR2 YFSETQ. Trimming removed 2 bases at V and 1 base at J, with 19 bases between. This CDR3 reads CASSFSVTRGLSYEQYF. As DNA, the CDR3 is TGCGCCAGCAGCTTTTCGGTCACGAGGGGGTTATCCTACGAGCAGTACTTC.

On this clone itself: This sample also contains other DNA sequences that code for the same CDR3. V gene TRBV12-3 or TRBV12-4 combines with J gene TRBJ2-7; TRBD2 matches 9 bases. CDR3 length equals 12 residues. Trimming removed 6 bases from V and 4 bases from J; junction bases left unmatched: 1. In DNA, the CDR3 is TGTGCCAGCAGCCTAGCGGGGTACGAGCAGTACTTC. Protein product: CASSLAGYEQYF.

V usage is TRBV30 and J usage is TRBJ2-2; no clear D gene. The germline V gene encodes CDR1 GTSNPN and CDR2 SVGIG (reference sequence). The CDR3 totals 13 residues. Trimming cost V 0 bases and J 4 bases, with 6 bases left between them. The CDR3 loop reads CAWSVLPTGELFF. In DNA form, the CDR3 reads TGTGCCTGGAGTGTACTTCCCACCGGGGAGCTGTTTTTT.

The DNA for the CDR3 is TGTGCCAGCTCGCCTACAGGAGTTGAGTCGTCCCAGTACTTC. Protein sequence: CASSPTGVESSQYF. The gene calls are TRBV18 and TRBJ2-5; the D gene is possibly TRBD1 (5 bases). The CDR3 is made up of 14 amino acids. Trimming took 6 bases from V and 9 from J, leaving 20 bases between them. The germline gives CDR1 KGHSH, CDR2 LQKENI.